This T cell receptor (beta chain) stems from a study of CXCR3-negative and CXCR3-positive naive CD8 T cells. The CDR3 totals 15 residues. Germline V gives CDR1 SGDLS, CDR2 YYNGEE. UMI labels and 5' RACE were used to prepare the TRB cDNA libraries. From the 5' RACE reads, TCRdb lists one entry per CDR3 protein and no DNA. This table holds some 130,000 distinct CDR3 sequences. The rearrangement links TRBV9 to TRBJ1-5. Sequencing input: naive CXCR3- CD8+ T cells from blood. Described subset: CD45RO-CCR7+CD27+CD95- naive CD8+ T cells lacking CXCR3 (TNR3-). This TCR derives from a human donor in good health. Some clones in this sample may be carry-over from other donors' samples. This CDR3 reads CASSVGGYSNQPQHF.